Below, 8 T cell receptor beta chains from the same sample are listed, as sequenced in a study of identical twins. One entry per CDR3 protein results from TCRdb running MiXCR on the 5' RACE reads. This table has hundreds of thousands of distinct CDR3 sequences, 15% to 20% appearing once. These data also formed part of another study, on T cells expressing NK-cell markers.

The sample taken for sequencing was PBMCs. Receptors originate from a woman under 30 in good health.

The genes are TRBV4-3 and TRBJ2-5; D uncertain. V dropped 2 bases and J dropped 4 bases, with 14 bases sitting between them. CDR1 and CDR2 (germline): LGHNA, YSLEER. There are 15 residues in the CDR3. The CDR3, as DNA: TGCGCCAGCAGCCAAAAAAGAGGCCCGAGAGAGACCCAGTACTTC. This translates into CASSQKRGPRETQYF.

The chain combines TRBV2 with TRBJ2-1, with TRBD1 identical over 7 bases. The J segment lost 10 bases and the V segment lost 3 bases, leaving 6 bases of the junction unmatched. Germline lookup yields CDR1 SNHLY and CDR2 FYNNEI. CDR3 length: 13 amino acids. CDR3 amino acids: CASSDRGQGEQFF. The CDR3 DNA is TGTGCCAGCAGTGATAGGGGGCAGGGGGAGCAGTTCTTC. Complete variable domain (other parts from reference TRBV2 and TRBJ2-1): EPEVTQTPSHQVTQMGQEVILRCVPISNHLYFYWYRQILGQKVEFLVSFYNNEISEKSEIFDDQFSVERPDGSNFTLKIRSTKLEDSAMYFCASSDRGQGEQFFGPGTRLTVL.

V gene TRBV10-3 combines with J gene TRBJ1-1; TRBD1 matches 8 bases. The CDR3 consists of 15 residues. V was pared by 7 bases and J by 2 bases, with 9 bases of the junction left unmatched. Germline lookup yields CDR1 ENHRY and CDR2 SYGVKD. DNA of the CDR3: TGTGCCATCATTTCCGAACAGGGGGTTAACACTGAAGCTTTCTTT. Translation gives CAIISEQGVNTEAFF.

This CDR3 is CASSRDRYTYEQYF. CDR3 DNA sequence: TGTGCCAGCAGCCGGGACAGGTATACCTACGAGCAGTACTTC. This chain uses TRBV7-2 with TRBJ2-7; 8 bases are a match to TRBD1. V dropped 5 bases and J dropped 2; count of bases not matched to a gene: 5. Germline loops: CDR1 SGHTA, CDR2 FQGNSA. This CDR3 spans 14 amino acids.

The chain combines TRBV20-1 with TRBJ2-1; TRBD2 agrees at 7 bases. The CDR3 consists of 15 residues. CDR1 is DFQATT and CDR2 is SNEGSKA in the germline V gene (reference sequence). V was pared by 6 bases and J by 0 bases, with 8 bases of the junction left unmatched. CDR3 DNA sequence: TGCAGTGCCTTACTAGCGACAAGCTCCTACAATGAGCAGTTCTTC. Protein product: CSALLATSSYNEQFF.

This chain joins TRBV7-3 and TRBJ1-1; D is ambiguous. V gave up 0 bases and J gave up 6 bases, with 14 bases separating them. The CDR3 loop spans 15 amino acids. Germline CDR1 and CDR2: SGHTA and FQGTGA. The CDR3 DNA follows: TGTGCCAGCAGCTTAACGGTGGGGAAGTGGTCTGAAGCTTTCTTT. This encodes CASSLTVGKWSEAFF.

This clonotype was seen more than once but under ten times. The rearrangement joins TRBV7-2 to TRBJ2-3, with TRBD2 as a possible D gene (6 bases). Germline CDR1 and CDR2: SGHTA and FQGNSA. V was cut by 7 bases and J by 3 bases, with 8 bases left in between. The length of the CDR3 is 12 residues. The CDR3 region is CASTLATDTQYF. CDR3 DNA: TGTGCCAGCACCCTAGCGACAGATACGCAGTATTTT.

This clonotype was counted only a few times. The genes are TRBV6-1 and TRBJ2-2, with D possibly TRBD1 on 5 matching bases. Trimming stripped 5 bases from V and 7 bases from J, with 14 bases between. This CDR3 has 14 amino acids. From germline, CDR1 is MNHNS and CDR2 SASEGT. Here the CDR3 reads CASSRSPQGGELFF. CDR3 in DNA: TGTGCCAGCAGTCGGTCCCCGCAGGGCGGGGAGCTGTTTTTT.